The T cell receptor beta chain under discussion was sequenced for a study of T cells after yellow fever vaccination. TCRdb re-called the 5' RACE reads through MiXCR, storing one row per CDR3 protein. The repertoire includes more than 450,000 distinct CDR3 sequences, around a fifth of them detected once, and about 16% sits in the top ten. The germline V gene encodes CDR1 DFQATT and CDR2 SNEGSKA (reference sequence). Trimming left V 3 bases short and J 7 bases short, with 10 bases between. There are 12 residues in the CDR3. This clonotype has a handful of counts. The sample here was PBMCs, taken roughly 23 days after the first yellow fever vaccination. The sequence came from a man aged 18 to 29 who received the YFV17D yellow fever vaccine. This rearrangement joins TRBV20-1 to TRBJ2-1; maybe TRBD2 (6 bases). This CDR3 reads CSASFGGNEQFF. In DNA form, the CDR3 reads TGCAGTGCTAGTTTTGGGGGGAATGAGCAGTTCTTC.